This paragraph reports one TCR beta chain. The specificity of this receptor is unknown. It has no much larger one-base neighbor in the sample; base qualities were not kept. The CDR3 sequence holds 14 residues, the cysteine and phenylalanine included. Only CDR3 DNA remains: 42 bases, in frame from the first base. V loses 5 bases at its end and J loses 10 bases; junction bases beyond the gene matches: 13. The CDR1 and CDR2 encoded by the germline V gene are MNHNS and SASEGT. To prepare the library, the immunoSEQ multiplex PCR assay was applied. For the multiplex PCR, a mixture combining 60 forward primers for TCR Vbeta segments and 13 reverse primers for TCR Jbeta segments was used. The CDR3 region of rearranged TCR beta genes was amplified from genomic DNA by a multiplex PCR assay. Amplified TCR beta libraries were sequenced as 87-base-pair reads on the Illumina HiSeq System. On the authors' methods: Across the 600 to 700 repertoires, a later analysis counted roughly 84 million unique TCR beta chains, some 11 million of which were shared by at least two donors. Raw reads were error-corrected and collapsed into unique sequences by a nearest-neighbor algorithm in which closely related sequences were merged to remove PCR and sequencing errors. Alignment of CDR3 sequences to IMGT reference sequences was used to assign V, D and J gene segments. Each retained sequence needed at least a six-nucleotide match to both a V gene segment and a J gene segment. Rearrangements were called productive when the CDR3 lacked stop codons and stayed in frame with V and J; all others were non-productive. CDR3 was defined by IMGT convention, running from the second conserved V-encoded cysteine to the conserved J-encoded phenylalanine. The earlier analysis of approximately 500 of the donors excluded sequences that lacked an unambiguous match to a single V gene segment. An earlier analysis of a few hundred of the donors classified V segments as functional when productive rearrangements were above 56.7% and as segregating when the standard deviation between donors was above 5%. A statistical classification framework was built for diagnosing cytomegalovirus status from the catalog of TCR beta chain sequences. In a later analysis, TCR nucleotide sequences were compared against IMGT/GENE-DB human TR gene sequences so that V and J genes could be assigned. The TCRdist pipeline was used in a later analysis to assign CDR3 sequences and most-parsimonious VDJ recombination scenarios. In a later analysis, each TCR beta chain was defined by its CDR3 amino acid sequence together with its V-gene family, and reads without a unique V-gene family were excluded. To address suspected cross-contamination and a sequencing artifact, a later analysis removed a few hundred highly shared, low-generation-probability nucleotide sequences. For each public chain, a later analysis derived a clonal expansion index from normalized ranks of inferred template counts within each repertoire. A later analysis computed generation probabilities with a VDJ recombination model fitted to out-of-frame rearrangements, and checked the results against IGoR. Hypergeometric tests were used in a later analysis to score TCR-TCR, TCR-HLA and TCR-CMV co-occurrence, with a repertoire-size bias correction applied to the TCR pairs. False discovery rates were estimated in a later analysis by permuting HLA or CMV assignments 20 times. In a later analysis, co-occurring TCRs were grouped with DBSCAN, and TCRdist sequence similarity was added when clustering was performed within HLA-allele-positive subsets. Repertoires with fewer than 30,000 or more than 120,000 public chains, plus five repertoires with anomalous nucleotide sharing, were excluded from co-occurrence clustering. TCRdb carries this immuneACCESS record with in-frame sequences only. Its versions omit some clonotypes, under half of them owing to an unresolved V gene in the studies checked, with the rest unexplained. The DNA gave D and trimming, while V, J and clone size come from that table. In this sample the table shows about 150,000 clones, roughly 85% of which occur a single time. The top ten constitute around 7% of the sample.

The sample comes from a study of cytomegalovirus exposure and HLA in healthy donors (TCRdb year 2017). Background on the whole study: An earlier analysis of roughly 630 of the donors reported 250 to 350 Gb of sequence data and roughly 110 million unique TCR beta sequences from about 179 million T cells. Genome-wide SNP genotypes for about 65% of the roughly 670 donors were used in a later genetic analysis, which treated that subset as a discovery cohort. About five DR-DQ haplotypes were treated as single units for association and clustering because of strong linkage in the cohort. Roughly 300 gigabases of sequencing data and around 80 million unique TCR sequences made up an early release that covered roughly 670 HLA-typed donors. Among the approximately 400 genotyped donors, around 81% belonged to the genetic ancestry cluster associated with self-reported Caucasian donors. The study profiled the T cell repertoires of approximately 700 subjects by immunosequencing and related them to cytomegalovirus serostatus. The study aimed to test whether cataloging public T cell receptors could reveal signatures of past pathogen exposure. HLA typing covered class I and class II loci at four-digit resolution. Donor age, sex, ethnicity and CMV serostatus were compiled alongside the repertoire data. In the later analysis, no new phenotypic data were used to find candidate immune exposures; instead, reliance was placed on TCR beta sequences and their occurrence across donors. On average, 235,054 unique TCR beta nucleotide sequences were sequenced per donor among 398 genotyped donors of the cohort, with around 19% of those sequences being non-productive. All discovery cohort repertoires had been generated on a single sequencing platform. Along with the roughly 670-subject first cohort, a separate validation cohort of over a hundred different subjects was used. Typing coverage varied by locus: 629-630 donors for A, B, C, DRB1 and DQB1; around 560 for DQA1; around 570 for DPA1; 450 to 480 for DPB1. A later analysis re-analyzed previously published TCR beta repertoires from 550 to 700 donors and added high-resolution HLA genotyping to study TCR occurrence patterns. To predict cytomegalovirus infection status, the study combined high-throughput TCR immunosequencing, statistical association of individual TCRs with disease status, and machine learning. An earlier analysis of around 640 of the donors used high-throughput TCR beta sequencing to judge whether each TCR beta V gene segment behaved as functional or pseudogenic.

Overall results and qualifications from the work: The authors suggested that the approach could potentially be extended to other disease states and immunological phenotypes. Only TCR beta chains were sequenced in this cohort, and the absence of alpha or paired-chain data limited detectable features. Because HLA typing was missing for some donors at each locus, association tests included only the typed subset. In a later analysis, some 18,000 TCR beta sequences were associated with specific HLA alleles at a false discovery rate of 0.05. Correlated functional status among segregating V segments might be attributable to linkage disequilibrium, but an unknown experimental factor could not be ruled out. Assigning TCR associations to individual alleles was difficult when HLA alleles, especially DR and DQ, strongly co-occurred. In an earlier analysis of fewer than 700 of the donors, most TCR beta V segments appeared in productive rearrangements about 87% or about 30% of the time, broadly matching IMGT annotations. In the study, around 150 TCR beta chains were listed as associated with cytomegalovirus. According to a later analysis, most CMV-associated TCR beta chains appeared to be HLA-restricted, and the HLA associations seemed to be driven largely by CMV exposure. Compared with the roughly 700-donor mean, donors in an Asian-associated ancestry cluster had fewer N-insertions in productive TCRs, according to a later genetic analysis. According to a later analysis, TCR association rates differed among HLA loci, with DRB1 alleles showing the most associated TCRs and HLA-C alleles showing the fewest. In a later analysis, HLA-associated TCR beta chains showed more clonal expansion and lower generation probabilities than non-associated chains that were equally common. A further reported finding was that TCR beta sequences accurately predicted the HLA-A and HLA-B alleles for most subjects in the first cohort. Most TCR sequences were observed very rarely across donors, whereas some public TCRs were present in many individuals. The classifier was reported to diagnose cytomegalovirus status with high specificity and sensitivity in both the original and validation cohorts. A few of the identified cytomegalovirus-associated TCR beta chains were confirmed in vitro to be specific for cytomegalovirus antigens. The only immune exposure information available for the cohort was CMV serostatus. The 87-base-pair reads could not distinguish some IMGT-functional V segments, including TRBV6-2 and TRBV6-3, so those segments were excluded. About 15 rarely observed V segments, including chromosome 9 orphons, were excluded from the earlier analysis of approximately 500 of the donors because counts were too low. A cluster of highly shared sequence variants was judged likely to be a technical artifact of the sequencing pipeline. According to a later analysis, parvovirus B19, influenza, CMV and Epstein-Barr virus appeared linked to several top co-occurrence clusters. V-gene and J-gene trimming of TCR beta chains was associated with a missense DCLRE1C variant in a later genetic analysis, and the association was replicated in an independent cohort. Sequencing depth was assumed to be roughly uniform across donors in the presence/absence analyses, though that assumption may not hold.

In total, roughly 670 healthy bone marrow donors made up the cohort. At the time of sampling, all cohort members were nominally healthy, though unrecorded immune exposures were likely present. The donor tested CMV seropositive and was one of the 289 seropositive cohort members. Each donor provided a peripheral blood sample, and peripheral blood mononuclear cells were used for TCR beta sequencing. Genomic DNA extraction from the blood cell samples was performed with the Qiagen DNeasy Blood Extraction Kit. The sample consisted of PBMCs. The receptor comes from a man between 35 and 55 years old in good health and CMV-seropositive. The sequence is built from TRBV6-1 and TRBJ1-1; 7 bases in between match TRBD1. The DNA is TGTGCCAGCAGTTGGACGCAGGGGGAAGAGAGAGCTTTCTTT. It translates as CASSWTQGEERAFF.